This T cell receptor (beta chain) was recovered during a study of T-cell reconstitution after alpha-beta-depleted transplantation in children. Study-wide results and caveats: About two months after transplant, alpha-beta T cells reportedly came from several hundred expanded graft clones. One year after transplant, T-cell counts and diversity came mostly from newly produced T cells. The high TCRbeta diversity at day 60 in some patients came from surviving recipient T cells and thymic progenitors.

Losses at the gene ends were 1 base for V and 4 bases for J; bases not matched to a gene: 5. The CDR3 is 15 amino acids. The germline CDR1 and CDR2 sequences are SGHVS and FNYEAQ. TCRbeta library preparation incorporated unique molecular identifiers. A single record per CDR3 protein comes from TCRdb applying MiXCR to the PCR reads. The sample records about 340,000 distinct CDR3 sequences, 15% to 20% being singletons. On this clonotype: Its antigen is unidentified.

The sequence was collected from a male patient aged 2 to 10 who had a stem cell transplant for acute lymphoblastic leukemia, so the T cells may come from the graft donor. The chain combines TRBV7-6 with TRBJ2-7; 9 bases align to TRBD1. Here the sequenced sample was PBMCs, mostly from graft donor cells, taken 360 days after TCRalphabeta/CD19-depleted stem cell transplant. The CDR3 coding sequence is TGTGCCAGCAGCTTAGACACCGGGACAGGGTACGAGCAGTACTTC. Its protein product is CASSLDTGTGYEQYF.